This is a list of T cell receptor beta chains from one sample in a study of T cell responses to AZD1222 COVID-19 vaccine. Repertoires were generated with immunoSEQ multiplex PCR, while TCRdb's copy carries only in-frame clones and drops some. The data contain fewer than 85,000 clones, more than 90% of them seen just once; the ten biggest clones take up 4.2%. Sequenced here: peripheral blood, sampled on day 0 of AZD1222 vaccination. The receptors shown here come from an adult in good health. Each CDR3 is given with its conserved first and last residue. Fields, in order: CDR3 protein, CDR3 DNA, clone size, V gene, J gene, D gene. A D gene is named only where the DNA matches it firmly. The listing skips clone size in some rows; elsewhere it reads once, few, many or a size class.

CASSHRDSGEKLFF	TGTGCCAGTAGTCACAGGGACTCCGGTGAAAAACTGTTTTTT	once	TRBV19	TRBJ1-4	.
CASGKGRVTYEQYF	TGTGCCAGCGGGAAAGGCAGGGTGACCTACGAGCAGTACTTC	.	TRBV28	TRBJ2-7	.
CATSDPGLSTDTQYF	TGTGCCACCAGTGATCCAGGGCTAAGCACAGATACGCAGTATTTT	.	TRBV24-1	TRBJ2-3	.
CASSLEGSNQPQHF	TGTGCCAGCAGCTTAGAGGGGAGCAATCAGCCCCAGCATTTT	.	TRBV11-2	TRBJ1-5	.
CASSLQENTEAFF	TGTGCCAGCAGTTTACAGGAGAACACTGAAGCTTTCTTT	.	TRBV12-3/TRBV12-4	TRBJ1-1	.
CASSPPAGGAYNEQFF	TGTGCCAGCAGTCCCCCAGCGGGGGGCGCTTACAATGAGCAGTTCTTC	.	TRBV6-6	TRBJ2-1	TRBD2
CASSPTGLAISVQETQYF	TGTGCCAGCAGTCCGACGGGACTAGCAATTTCGGTCCAAGAGACCCAGTACTTC	.	TRBV27	TRBJ2-5	TRBD2
CASSYSTGVYEKLFF	TGTGCCAGCAGTTACTCGACAGGGGTGTACGAAAAACTGTTTTTT	.	TRBV6-5	TRBJ1-4	TRBD1
CASSQAQWTRGNQPQHF	TGCGCCAGCAGCCAAGCGCAATGGACTAGGGGCAATCAGCCCCAGCATTTT	.	TRBV4-1	TRBJ1-5	.
CASSDSRTGDFGGYTF	TGTGCCAGCAGTGACTCTAGGACAGGGGATTTTGGTGGCTACACCTTC	.	TRBV6-4	TRBJ1-2	TRBD1
CSVGPGPGVGYTF	TGCAGCGTTGGCCCGGGCCCGGGAGTAGGCTACACCTTC	few	TRBV29-1	TRBJ1-2	.
CAWSVDSRSPLHF	TGTGCCTGGAGTGTTGACAGCCGTTCACCCCTCCACTTT	.	TRBV30	TRBJ1-6	.
CASSAPQGSGDIQYF	TGTGCCAGCAGCGCCCCCCAGGGATCAGGAGACATTCAGTACTTC	.	TRBV9	TRBJ2-4	.
CASHTGWATEAFF	TGTGCCAGTCATACAGGGTGGGCCACTGAAGCTTTCTTT	.	TRBV2	TRBJ1-1	.
CASSLGAVTDTQYF	TGCGCCAGCAGCTTGGGAGCGGTCACAGATACGCAGTATTTT	.	TRBV5-1	TRBJ2-3	.
CASSQGQGLTYNSPLHF	TGTGCCAGCAGTCAGGGACAGGGATTAACCTATAATTCACCCCTCCACTTT	few	TRBV27	TRBJ1-6	TRBD1
CASSYSEDEQYF	TGTGCCAGCAGTTACTCGGAAGACGAGCAGTACTTC	.	TRBV6-6	TRBJ2-7	.
CASSARTGGTNEKLFF	TGTGCCAGCAGCGCGAGGACAGGGGGGACTAATGAAAAACTGTTTTTT	once	TRBV7-8	TRBJ1-4	TRBD1
CASSLGPGNTIYF	TGTGCCAGCAGCTTGGGTCCTGGAAACACCATATATTTT	.	TRBV7-9	TRBJ1-3	.
CASSQVRGTEAFF	TGTGCCAGCAGCCAAGTTCGAGGTACTGAAGCTTTCTTT	once	TRBV3-1/TRBV3-2	TRBJ1-1	.
CASSLAGLAGVQQYF	TGTGCCAGCAGTCTAGCGGGACTAGCGGGAGTTCAGCAGTACTTC	once	TRBV11-3	TRBJ2-7	TRBD2
CASSLGQGTEAFF	TGTGCCAGCAGCTTGGGACAGGGCACTGAAGCTTTCTTT	.	TRBV11-3	TRBJ1-1	TRBD1
CAGWVETTNEKLFF	TGTGCCGGATGGGTAGAGACAACTAATGAAAAACTGTTTTTT	.	TRBV30	TRBJ1-4	.
CASSSPGAQGWDEQFF	TGTGCCAGCAGCTCACCAGGGGCCCAAGGGTGGGATGAGCAGTTCTTC	.	TRBV11-3	TRBJ2-1	.
CSASGLSYEQYF	TGCAGTGCTAGTGGCCTCTCCTACGAGCAGTACTTC	.	TRBV20-1	TRBJ2-7	.
CATREGETDTQYF	TGTGCCACCAGGGAAGGGGAGACAGATACGCAGTATTTT	.	TRBV24-1	TRBJ2-3	.
CASSLRLYEQYF	TGTGCCAGCAGCTTAAGGCTATACGAGCAGTACTTC	.	TRBV13	TRBJ2-7	.
CATSTGGKGYNEQFF	TGTGCCACCAGTACAGGGGGCAAGGGTTACAATGAGCAGTTCTTC	.	TRBV24-1	TRBJ2-1	TRBD1
CASSHDRVSDTQYF	TGCGCCAGCAGCCATGACAGGGTTTCAGATACGCAGTATTTT	.	TRBV5-1	TRBJ2-3	TRBD1
CASSETAGTEAFF	TGTGCCAGCAGCGAAACGGCCGGCACTGAAGCTTTCTTT	once	TRBV9	TRBJ1-1	.
CASSVDGAGVGNTIYF	TGTGCCAGCAGCGTAGACGGGGCAGGCGTCGGAAACACCATATATTTT	.	TRBV9	TRBJ1-3	.
CASSFTGVNYEQYF	TGTGCCAGCAGCTTCACGGGGGTCAACTACGAGCAGTACTTC	.	TRBV7-2	TRBJ2-7	.
CASSYVDSRAGGYTF	TGTGCCAGCAGTTACGTGGACAGTAGAGCCGGTGGCTACACCTTC	.	TRBV6-5	TRBJ1-2	.
CASSAGTSGRDRQYF	TGTGCCAGCAGCGCCGGGACTAGCGGGAGGGACCGCCAGTACTTC	.	TRBV6-4	TRBJ2-5	TRBD2
CASSQDRESNQPQHF	TGTGCCAGCAGCCAGGACAGGGAGAGCAATCAGCCCCAGCATTTT	.	TRBV14	TRBJ1-5	TRBD1
CAWRGQAYEQYF	TGTGCCTGGAGGGGACAGGCCTACGAGCAGTACTTC	.	TRBV30	TRBJ2-7	TRBD1
CASHRNSNQPQHF	TGTGCCAGTCACCGGAATAGCAATCAGCCCCAGCATTTT	.	TRBV19	TRBJ1-5	.
CASRGTPVPEAFF	TGTGCCAGCAGGGGGACCCCGGTGCCTGAAGCTTTCTTT	.	TRBV6-5	TRBJ1-1	.
CASSPGTVNTEAFF	TGTGCCAGCAGCCCAGGGACAGTGAACACTGAAGCTTTCTTT	.	TRBV7-8	TRBJ1-1	TRBD1
CAEVPLERGGETQYF	TGTGCCGAAGTGCCGCTCGAGCGGGGAGGGGAGACCCAGTACTTC	.	TRBV6-5	TRBJ2-5	TRBD2
CASSYSSLEVGVEAFF	TGTGCCAGCAGTTACTCGAGCCTGGAGGTAGGGGTTGAAGCTTTCTTT	.	TRBV6-5	TRBJ1-1	.
CAWIDGGARAEAFF	TGTGCCTGGATTGACGGGGGCGCCAGAGCCGAGGCTTTCTTT	.	TRBV30	TRBJ1-1	.
CASSQDLPGQGAYGYTF	TGTGCCAGCAGCCAAGATCTCCCGGGACAGGGTGCCTATGGCTACACCTTC	.	TRBV14	TRBJ1-2	TRBD1
CASKRAGGQETQYF	TGTGCCAGTAAAAGAGCGGGAGGGCAAGAGACCCAGTACTTC	.	TRBV19	TRBJ2-5	TRBD2
CSVSRGGAGEKLFF	TGCAGCGTTAGCCGAGGAGGGGCGGGTGAAAAACTGTTTTTT	.	TRBV29-1	TRBJ1-4	.
CASSLRDRENTEAFF	TGTGCCAGCAGCTTAAGGGACAGGGAGAACACTGAAGCTTTCTTT	once	TRBV7-9	TRBJ1-1	TRBD1
CAISSGTLNTEAFF	TGTGCCATCAGTTCCGGGACACTCAACACTGAAGCTTTCTTT	.	TRBV10-3	TRBJ1-1	.
CASSPGGGPGNTIYF	TGTGCCAGCAGCCCAGGAGGGGGACCTGGAAACACCATATATTTT	.	TRBV7-2	TRBJ1-3	.
CASSLTVSYNEQFF	TGCGCCAGCAGCTTGACAGTCTCCTACAATGAGCAGTTCTTC	.	TRBV5-1	TRBJ2-1	.